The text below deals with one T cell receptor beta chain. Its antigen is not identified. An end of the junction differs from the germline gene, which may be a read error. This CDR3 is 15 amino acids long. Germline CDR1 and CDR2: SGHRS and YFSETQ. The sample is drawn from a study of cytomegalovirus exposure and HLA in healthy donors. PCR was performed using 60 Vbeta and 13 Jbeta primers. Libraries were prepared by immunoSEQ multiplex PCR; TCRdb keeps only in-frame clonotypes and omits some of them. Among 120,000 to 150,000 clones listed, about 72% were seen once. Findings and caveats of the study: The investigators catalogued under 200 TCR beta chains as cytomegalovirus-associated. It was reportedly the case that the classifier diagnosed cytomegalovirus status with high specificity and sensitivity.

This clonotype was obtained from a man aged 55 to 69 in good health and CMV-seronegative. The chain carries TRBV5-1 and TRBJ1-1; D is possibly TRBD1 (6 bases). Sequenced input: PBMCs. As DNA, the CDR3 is TGCGCCAGCAGCTTCGGGACAAGGGTGAACGCTGAAGCTTTCTTT. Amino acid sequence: CASSFGTRVNAEAFF.